These 10 T cell receptor beta chains share one sample of origin, sequenced in a study of T-cell memory formation after mild COVID-19. TCRdb re-analysed the 5' RACE reads in MiXCR, keeping a single row per CDR3 protein. The sample shows about 270,000 distinct CDR3 sequences, roughly a sixth of them seen only once. The sample taken for sequencing was PBMCs or a T cell subset sorted from them (not recorded which). These TCRs come from a man aged 18-30 years who had mild COVID-19 (a few samples of this study predate the infection). Cell type and time point are not known.

The chain has TRBV18 and TRBJ2-7; possibly TRBD2 for D (5 bases). The CDR3 has 16 amino acids. Trimming cost V 10 bases and J 0 bases, with 22 bases left between them. CDR1 and CDR2 from the germline V gene are KGHSH and LQKENI. As DNA, the CDR3 is TGTGCCACTCAACCACGAGGAGGTGAGGGCTCCTACGAGCAGTACTTC. This encodes CATQPRGGEGSYEQYF.

The chain links TRBV4-1 to TRBJ2-3; 8 bases fit TRBD1. V shed 3 bases and J 0 bases; nucleotides not matched to a gene: 2. This CDR3 is built from 15 residues. The V gene's germline CDR1 is MGHRA and CDR2 YSYEKL. The CDR3 sequence: CASSQTGASTDTQYF. CDR3 bases: TGCGCCAGCAGCCAGACAGGGGCTAGCACAGATACGCAGTATTTT.

This clonotype appeared a single time. The rearrangement links TRBV5-1 to TRBJ2-1; 8 bases align to TRBD2. CDR3 length: 18 residues. V trimming: 4 bases; J trimming: 2 bases; junction bases outside the gene matches: 14. Germline CDR1 reads SGHRS; CDR2 reads YFSETQ. CDR3 amino acids: CASSPKVAGGGPYNEQFF. Here the CDR3 DNA reads TGCGCCAGCAGCCCGAAGGTCGCGGGGGGAGGACCCTACAATGAGCAGTTCTTC.

This clonotype was counted ten times or more. The rearrangement uses TRBV7-2 and TRBJ2-7; D gene ambiguous. Germline V gene sequence: CDR1 SGHTA, CDR2 FQGNSA. The V end was cut by 3 bases, the J end by 1 base, with 7 bases between. The CDR3 extends over 13 amino acids. The CDR3 is CASSFTSSYEQYV. The CDR3 region has the DNA TGTGCCAGCAGCTTTACCTCATCCTACGAGCAGTACGTC.

V is TRBV10-1 and J is TRBJ2-5; D tentatively fits TRBD1 or TRBD2 (6 bases each). Deletions cut 3 bases from V and 5 bases from J, with 13 bases between. The CDR3 has 14 amino acids. Germline CDR1 and CDR2: WNHNN and SYGVQD (reference sequence). The DNA for the CDR3 is TGCGCCAGCAGTGAAGGGGGGCGCGACGAGACCCAGTACTTC. It translates to CASSEGGRDETQYF.

This clonotype showed up just a few times. The rearrangement uses TRBV6-2 or TRBV6-3 and TRBJ1-5; 11 bases fit TRBD1. The germline V gene has CDR1 MNHEY and CDR2 SVGEGT. V shed 6 bases and J 6 bases; nucleotides not matched to a gene: 4. The CDR3 runs 14 residues. The CDR3 loop reads CASRAGTGGQPQHF. The CDR3 coding sequence is TGTGCCAGCAGGGCCGGGACAGGGGGTCAGCCCCAGCATTTT.

This chain links TRBV7-3 with TRBJ2-1, with 7 bases matching TRBD1. J lost 5 bases, V lost 3 bases, and 1 base had no gene match. This CDR3 contains 13 residues. CDR1 SGHTA and CDR2 FQGTGA come from the germline V gene. DNA of the CDR3: TGTGCCAGCAGCTTCGACAGGGACAATGAGCAGTTCTTC. Encoded protein: CASSFDRDNEQFF.

The chain has TRBV7-9 and TRBJ1-2; D is ambiguous. V shed 5 bases and J shed 0 bases, with 7 bases lying between them. The CDR3 is 13 amino acids. The germline gives CDR1 SEHNR, CDR2 FQNEAQ (reference sequence). CDR3 coding DNA: TGTGCCAGCAGCCGTCTCCCTAACTATGGCTACACCTTC. Protein sequence: CASSRLPNYGYTF.

This clonotype has only a few counts. V usage is TRBV5-1 and J usage is TRBJ1-6; D remains unclear. This CDR3 has 15 amino acids. Trimming removed 4 bases at V and 9 bases at J, with 17 bases between. Germline assignment: CDR1 SGHRS and CDR2 YFSETQ. The CDR3 reads CASSPDGESSSPLHF. The CDR3 bases are TGCGCCAGCAGCCCGGACGGCGAGTCAAGTTCACCCCTCCACTTT.

This clonotype was recorded a few times. The V gene is TRBV21-1, the J gene TRBJ1-2; the table's TRBD1 call for D was not verified on the DNA. TRBV21-1 corresponds to a pseudogene. CDR3 length: 16 residues. CDR3 protein: CASSKLGPLGRGGYTF. DNA for the CDR3: TGTGCCAGCAGCAAATTGGGCCCCTTGGGGCGCGGTGGCTACACCTTC.